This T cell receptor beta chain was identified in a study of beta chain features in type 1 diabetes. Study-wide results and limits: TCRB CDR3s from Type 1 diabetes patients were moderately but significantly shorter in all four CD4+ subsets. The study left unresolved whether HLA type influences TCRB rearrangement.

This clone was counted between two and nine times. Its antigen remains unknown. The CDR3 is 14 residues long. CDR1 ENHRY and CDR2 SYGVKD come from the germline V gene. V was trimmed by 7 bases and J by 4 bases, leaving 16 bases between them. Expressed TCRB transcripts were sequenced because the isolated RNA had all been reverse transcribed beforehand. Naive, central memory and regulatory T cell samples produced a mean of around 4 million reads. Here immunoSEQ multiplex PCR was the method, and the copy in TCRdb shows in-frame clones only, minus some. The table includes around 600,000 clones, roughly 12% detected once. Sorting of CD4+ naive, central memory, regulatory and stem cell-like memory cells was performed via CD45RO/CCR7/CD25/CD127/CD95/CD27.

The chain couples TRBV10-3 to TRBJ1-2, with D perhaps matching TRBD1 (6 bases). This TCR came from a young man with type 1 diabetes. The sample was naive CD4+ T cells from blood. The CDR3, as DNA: TGTGCCATCAATAGGGGGGAAGGAGCCTATGGCTACACCTTC. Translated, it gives CAINRGEGAYGYTF.